Following are 30 T cell receptor beta chains from one sample sequenced in a study of blood T cell repertoires in COVID-19. Method: immunoSEQ multiplex PCR; TCRdb's copy keeps in-frame clones and lacks some. The sample has approximately 300,000 clones, roughly 87% seen once. The sample taken for sequencing was peripheral blood. All receptors derive from a man aged 18 to 30 with active or convalescent COVID-19.

The V and J genes are TRBV10-3 and TRBJ1-5; D gene unclear. Trimming took off 4 bases at V and 5 bases at J, with 6 bases between the two ends. From germline, CDR1 is ENHRY and CDR2 SYGVKD. This CDR3 region has 12 residues. Here the CDR3 reads CAISAPDQPQHF. Written as DNA, the CDR3 is TGTGCCATCAGTGCTCCTGATCAGCCCCAGCATTTT.

V and J are TRBV11-2 and TRBJ2-3, with 9 bases identical to TRBD2. Germline V gene sequence: CDR1 SGHAT, CDR2 FQNNGV. The CDR3 is 17 amino acids. V lost 3 bases and J lost 5; bases outside the gene matches: 12. For the CDR3, the DNA is TGTGCCAGCAGCTTGGCCCCAGTGGCGGGAGGGCGAGATACGCAGTATTTT. This gives the protein CASSLAPVAGGRDTQYF.

This chain joins TRBV7-9 and TRBJ1-2; 7 bases are a match to TRBD1. The CDR3 is 14 residues long. V dropped 5 bases and J dropped 2; count of bases not matched to a gene: 5. Looked up from germline, CDR1 is SEHNR and CDR2 is FQNEAQ (reference sequence). This chain's CDR3 is CASSPVDRNYGYTF. The CDR3, as DNA: TGTGCCAGCAGCCCGGTGGACAGGAACTATGGCTACACCTTC. Combining the CDR3 with reference TRBV7-9 and TRBJ1-2 gives the whole variable domain DTGVSQNPRHKITKRGQNVTFRCDPISEHNRLYWYRQTLGQGPEFLTYFQNEAQLEKSRLLSDRFSAERPKGSFSTLEIQRTEQGDSAMYLCASSPVDRNYGYTFGSGTRLTVV.

V and J are TRBV4-3 and TRBJ2-3; 9 bases fit TRBD1. The CDR3 is made up of 15 amino acids. CDR1 LGHNA and CDR2 YSLEER come from the germline V gene. The J segment lost 2 bases and the V segment lost 3 bases, leaving 3 bases of the junction unmatched. The CDR3 loop is CASSQTGGVTDTQYF. Here the CDR3 DNA reads TGCGCCAGCAGCCAGACAGGGGGTGTCACAGATACGCAGTATTTT.

This clone was observed a single time. The rearrangement uses TRBV10-1 and TRBJ1-6; D is ambiguous. There are 17 residues in the CDR3. V lost 2 bases to trimming and J lost 5 bases, with 16 bases between them. Germline V CDR1 and CDR2: WNHNN, SYGVQD (reference sequence). The CDR3 spells CASSESKGGNNNSPLHF. The CDR3 DNA is TGCGCCAGCAGTGAGAGCAAAGGAGGGAACAATAATTCACCCCTCCACTTT.

The chain has TRBV2 and TRBJ2-7; 8 bases are a match to TRBD1. The ends lost 6 bases at V and 10 bases at J; junction bases unmatched: 14. This CDR3 is 14 amino acids long. Germline V gene sequence: CDR1 SNHLY, CDR2 FYNNEI. The CDR3 reads CASRSGQGNGVQYF. DNA of the CDR3: TGTGCCAGCAGGAGTGGACAGGGCAATGGGGTCCAGTACTTC.

The chain uses TRBV3-1 (or the pseudogene TRBV3-2) and TRBJ1-1; D gene uncertain. The CDR3 covers 12 residues. V lost 1 base and J lost 6, with 6 bases in between. Germline-derived CDR1 and CDR2 are LGHDT and YNNKEL (reference sequence). CDR3 nucleotides: TGTGCCAGCAGCCAAGTCCCCTCTGAAGCTTTCTTT. Protein sequence: CASSQVPSEAFF.

This clone showed up just once. The chain joins TRBV5-1 to TRBJ2-5, with TRBD1 matching 9 bases. This CDR3 spans 14 amino acids. Germline V gene sequence: CDR1 SGHRS, CDR2 YFSETQ. Germline trimming cut 4 bases from V and 5 bases from J; bases unmatched to any gene: 6. The CDR3 loop reads CASSPDRGTETQYF. The CDR3 nucleotides read TGCGCCAGCAGCCCGGACAGGGGAACGGAGACCCAGTACTTC.

This chain links TRBV29-1 with TRBJ1-1; D uncertain. Trimming removed 4 bases at V and 2 bases at J, with 11 bases between. This CDR3 contains 13 residues. Germline V lookup: CDR1 SQVTM, CDR2 ANQGSEA. The CDR3 protein is CSVGLRLNTEAFF. CDR3 nucleotides: TGCAGCGTTGGATTGCGGTTAAACACTGAAGCTTTCTTT.

The chain recombines TRBV19 with TRBJ1-6, with 7 bases that match TRBD1. V was clipped by 6 bases and J by 5 bases; unmatched bases: 4. Germline assignment: CDR1 LNHDA and CDR2 SQIVND (reference sequence). The CDR3 extends over 14 amino acids. The CDR3 bases are TGTGCCAGTAGCTCCGGGACAGATAATTCACCCCTCCACTTT. Amino acids: CASSSGTDNSPLHF.

This clone was counted once. The chain carries TRBV9 and TRBJ1-6; tentatively, D is TRBD1 (6 bases). Germline V lookup: CDR1 SGDLS, CDR2 YYNGEE. The CDR3 is 12 amino acids. The V and J ends lost 2 bases and 10 bases respectively, with 7 bases between them. CDR3 sequence (DNA): TGTGCCAGCAGCGTGCAGGGGTCACCCCTCCACTTT. It specifies CASSVQGSPLHF.

Details on this clone: This specimen includes other DNA sequences encoding the same CDR3. This chain uses TRBV12-5 with TRBJ2-3, with D perhaps matching TRBD1 (6 bases). The CDR3 is 15 amino acids. V lost 1 base to trimming and J lost 2 bases, with 10 bases between them. Germline CDR1 reads LGHNT; CDR2 reads FRNRAP. The CDR3 nucleotides read TGTGCTAGTGGTTTGGACAGGGCTCACACAGATACGCAGTATTTT. Protein sequence: CASGLDRAHTDTQYF.

The chain combines TRBV7-2 with TRBJ2-3, with D unclear. The CDR3 has 15 residues. CDR1 is SGHTA and CDR2 is FQGNSA in the germline V gene. V lost 2 bases and J 0 bases, leaving 9 bases between the germline ends. CDR3 in amino acids: CASSLYGSSTDTQYF. The CDR3 DNA is TGTGCCAGCAGCTTATACGGGTCTAGCACAGATACGCAGTATTTT.

V and J are TRBV9 and TRBJ2-6; D may be TRBD1 (6 bases). Germline CDR1 reads SGDLS; CDR2 reads YYNGEE. This CDR3 has 14 residues. Trimming removed 8 bases from V and 4 bases from J, with 13 bases in between. The CDR3 coding sequence is TGTGCCAGTCATCCAGGGGCCGGGGCCAACGTCCTGACTTTC. As protein: CASHPGAGANVLTF.

The rearrangement uses TRBV7-2 and TRBJ2-5; TRBD1 agrees at 7 bases. CDR1 and CDR2 (germline): SGHTA, FQGNSA. With V trimmed by 3 bases and J by 2 bases, 12 bases remained unmatched. The CDR3 totals 17 residues. CDR3 in amino acids: CASSLVSGTVPQETQYF. CDR3 nucleotide sequence: TGTGCCAGCAGCTTGGTATCCGGGACAGTACCGCAAGAGACCCAGTACTTC.

The V gene is TRBV29-1, the J gene TRBJ2-7, with a weak D call TRBD2 (7 bases). This CDR3 has 14 amino acids. Trimming stripped 2 bases from V and 6 bases from J, with 17 bases between. Germline assignment: CDR1 SQVTM and CDR2 ANQGSEA. CDR3 sequence: CSVESDNGGREQYF. The DNA for the CDR3 is TGCAGCGTTGAATCCGATAACGGGGGGCGCGAGCAGTACTTC.

V gene TRBV6-5 combines with J gene TRBJ1-2; TRBD1 matches 7 bases. Germline V gene data show CDR1 as MNHEY and CDR2 as SVGAGI. After removal of 8 bases from V and 5 bases from J, the junction contained 5 bases not matched to a gene. The CDR3 totals 12 residues. The CDR3 spells CASFAGGYGYTF. The DNA for the CDR3 is TGTGCCAGCTTCGCAGGGGGGTATGGCTACACCTTC.

The chain recombines TRBV7-9 with TRBJ1-4, with 8 bases aligning to TRBD1. V shed 5 bases, J shed 4 bases, and the junction held 12 bases outside the gene matches. Germline V CDR1 and CDR2: SEHNR, FQNEAQ (reference sequence). The CDR3 runs to 17 residues. CDR3 nucleotides: TGTGCCAGCAGCCTCTTCCAGGGGGCGCTTAGTAATGAAAAACTGTTTTTT. This encodes CASSLFQGALSNEKLFF.

V gene TRBV29-1 combines with J gene TRBJ2-4; D is undetermined. Germline CDR1 and CDR2: SQVTM and ANQGSEA. V was pared by 4 bases and J by 0 bases, with 7 bases between. The CDR3 has 13 residues. This chain's CDR3 is CSVVVLAKNIQYF. Here the CDR3 DNA reads TGCAGCGTTGTGGTACTAGCCAAAAACATTCAGTACTTC. Together with reference TRBV29-1 and TRBJ2-4, the CDR3 gives the full variable domain: SAVISQKPSRDICQRGTSLTIQCQVDSQVTMMFWYRQQPGQSLTLIATANQGSEATYESGFVIDKFPISRPNLTFSTLTVSNMSPEDSSIYLCSVVVLAKNIQYFGAGTRLSVL.

The rearrangement links TRBV7-8 to TRBJ2-2, with TRBD1 identical over 9 bases. The germline V gene has CDR1 SGHVS and CDR2 FQNEAQ. The CDR3 is made up of 17 amino acids. Trimming cost V 5 bases and J 6 bases; bases outside gene matches: 13. DNA of the CDR3: TGTGCCAGCAGCCCTCGGACAGGGGCCGCGATAGCCGGGGAGCTGTTTTTT. As protein: CASSPRTGAAIAGELFF.

This sequence joins TRBV6-5 and TRBJ2-3, with 7 positions matching TRBD1. Trimming cost V 10 bases and J 6 bases; bases outside gene matches: 10. The CDR3 is 13 residues long. CDR1 is MNHEY, CDR2 SVGAGI, per germline. CDR3 loop: CATGQVTVDTQYF. Written as DNA, the CDR3 is TGTGCCACCGGACAGGTCACTGTGGATACGCAGTATTTT.

The V call is TRBV18, the J call TRBJ1-4, with D unclear. The V gene's germline CDR1 is KGHSH and CDR2 LQKENI. The CDR3 loop spans 13 amino acids. V was trimmed by 9 bases and J by 5 bases, leaving 13 bases between them. CDR3 amino acids: CASSGRMNEKLFF. In DNA form, the CDR3 reads TGTGCCAGTAGCGGACGGATGAATGAAAAACTGTTTTTT. Variable domain in full (rest from reference TRBV18 and TRBJ1-4): NAGVMQNPRHLVRRRGQEARLRCSPMKGHSHVYWYRQLPEEGLKFMVYLQKENIIDESGMPKERFSAEFPKEGPSILRIQQVVRGDSAAYFCASSGRMNEKLFFGSGTQLSVL.

This rearrangement joins TRBV27 to TRBJ2-3; no clear D gene. The CDR3 totals 16 residues. Trimming shortened V by 5 bases and J by 2 bases, and 17 bases separated the two germline ends. Germline CDR1 and CDR2: MNHEY and SMNVEV (reference sequence). The CDR3 nucleotides read TGTGCCAGCAGTACCATTCCGGGTCGACTCACAGATACGCAGTATTTT. It specifies CASSTIPGRLTDTQYF.

This clone appeared once. The chain carries TRBV27 and TRBJ2-3; 8 bases fit TRBD1. V was pared by 3 bases and J by 5 bases, with 7 bases of the junction left unmatched. The CDR3 runs 15 residues. CDR1 is MNHEY, CDR2 SMNVEV, per germline (reference sequence). The CDR3 protein is CASSFAAGGEDTQYF. CDR3 DNA sequence: TGTGCCAGCAGTTTCGCGGCAGGGGGCGAAGATACGCAGTATTTT.

This chain uses TRBV13 with TRBJ2-7; the D gene is possibly TRBD1 (5 bases). This CDR3 region has 13 residues. The V gene's germline CDR1 is PRHDT and CDR2 FYEKMQ (reference sequence). V lost 5 bases, J lost 1 base, and 9 bases lay in between. The CDR3: CASSNRISYEQYF. The CDR3 DNA is TGTGCCAGCAGCAACAGGATATCCTACGAGCAGTACTTC.

This clone was counted once. The chain has TRBV9 and TRBJ2-7; D ambiguous. V shed 4 bases and J shed 0 bases, with 14 bases lying between them. This CDR3 contains 15 residues. Germline values: CDR1 SGDLS, CDR2 YYNGEE. The CDR3 protein is CASSPDRLSSYEQYF. In nucleotides, the CDR3 is TGTGCCAGCAGCCCAGACCGACTTAGCTCCTACGAGCAGTACTTC.

The chain recombines TRBV7-2 with TRBJ2-5; D unresolved. The CDR3 is 12 residues long. Germline CDR1 and CDR2: SGHTA and FQGNSA. V was trimmed by 2 bases and J by 4 bases, leaving 5 bases between them. CDR3 sequence: CASSLLAETQYF. The CDR3 DNA follows: TGTGCCAGCAGCTTATTGGCAGAGACCCAGTACTTC.

The J gene is TRBJ1-1, the V gene TRBV6-5; D is uncertain. V shed 6 bases and J shed 4 bases, with 12 bases lying between them. Per the germline V gene, CDR1 is MNHEY and CDR2 is SVGAGI. The CDR3 contains 13 residues. CDR3 nucleotide sequence: TGTGCCAGCAGGACAAATTTAGGCACTGAAGCTTTCTTT. Its translation is CASRTNLGTEAFF.

J is TRBJ1-1 and V is TRBV7-2; 9 bases fit TRBD1. CDR3 length: 14 residues. Per the germline V gene, CDR1 is SGHTA and CDR2 is FQGNSA. With 5 bases clipped from V and 8 bases from J, the junction kept 9 bases outside the gene matches. The CDR3 DNA reads as TGTGCCAGCAGCCCAACAACAGGGGGCGGGGAAGCTTTCTTT. It specifies CASSPTTGGGEAFF. Looking up the rest from reference TRBV7-2 and TRBJ1-1 gives the full variable domain: GAGVSQSPSNKVTEKGKDVELRCDPISGHTALYWYRQSLGQGLEFLIYFQGNSAPDKSGLPSDRFSAERTGGSVSTLTIQRTQQEDSAVYLCASSPTTGGGEAFFGQGTRLTVV.

The V and J genes are TRBV7-9 and TRBJ2-7; 9 nucleotides line up with TRBD1. With V trimmed by 6 bases and J by 4 bases, 4 bases remained unmatched. Germline-derived CDR1 and CDR2 are SEHNR and FQNEAQ (reference sequence). The CDR3 is 13 residues long. This CDR3 is CASRGDRAYEQYF. The DNA for the CDR3 is TGTGCCAGCAGGGGGGACAGGGCGTACGAGCAGTACTTC.